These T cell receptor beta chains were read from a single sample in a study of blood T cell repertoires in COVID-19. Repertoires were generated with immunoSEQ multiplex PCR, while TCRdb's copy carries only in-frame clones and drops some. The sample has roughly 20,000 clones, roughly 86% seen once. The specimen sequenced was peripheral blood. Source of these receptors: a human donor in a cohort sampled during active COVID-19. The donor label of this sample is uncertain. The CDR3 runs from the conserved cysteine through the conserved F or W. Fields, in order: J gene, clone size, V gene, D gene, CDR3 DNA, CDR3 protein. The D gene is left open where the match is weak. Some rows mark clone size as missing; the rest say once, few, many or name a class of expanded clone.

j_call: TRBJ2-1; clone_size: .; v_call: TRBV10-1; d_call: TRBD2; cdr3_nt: TGCGCCAGCAGTGGGAGTAGCGGGATCTTCAATGAGCAGTTCTTC; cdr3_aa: CASSGSSGIFNEQFF
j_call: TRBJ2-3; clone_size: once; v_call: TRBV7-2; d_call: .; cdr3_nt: TGTGCCAGCAGTCGGGGTGGGGGCTCTCCTAGCACAGATACGCAGTATTTT; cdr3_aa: CASSRGGGSPSTDTQYF
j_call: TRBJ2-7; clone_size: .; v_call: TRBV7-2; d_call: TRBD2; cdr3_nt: TGTGCCAGCAGCCGGGGACTAGCGGGACAGAGGCAGTACTTC; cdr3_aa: CASSRGLAGQRQYF
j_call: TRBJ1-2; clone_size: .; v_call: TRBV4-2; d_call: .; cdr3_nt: TGTGCCAGCGGGCAGGGAAGGTCTAACTATGGCTACACCTTC; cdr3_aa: CASGQGRSNYGYTF
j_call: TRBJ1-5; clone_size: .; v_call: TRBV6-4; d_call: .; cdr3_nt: TGTGCCAGCGCCACGGAGCCCAATCAGCCCCAGCATTTT; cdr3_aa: CASATEPNQPQHF
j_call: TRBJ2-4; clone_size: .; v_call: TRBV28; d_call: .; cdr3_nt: TGTGCCAGCAGTTCCCCCGCGGGCGACGGAAACATTCAGTACTTC; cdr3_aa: CASSSPAGDGNIQYF
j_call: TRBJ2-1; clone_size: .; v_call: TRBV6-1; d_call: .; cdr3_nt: TGTGCCAGCAGTGAAAGAGGACTGAGCGCCCCCAGGCAGTTCTTC; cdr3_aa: CASSERGLSAPRQFF
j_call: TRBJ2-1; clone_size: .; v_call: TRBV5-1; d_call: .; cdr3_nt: TGCGCCAGCAGCACCGGGGGAGTGGGCAATGAGCAGTTCTTC; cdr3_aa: CASSTGGVGNEQFF
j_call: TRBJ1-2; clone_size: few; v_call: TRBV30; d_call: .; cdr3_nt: TGTGCCTGGGGCAAGCTATACAGTAAGGACTATGGCTACACCTTC; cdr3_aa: CAWGKLYSKDYGYTF
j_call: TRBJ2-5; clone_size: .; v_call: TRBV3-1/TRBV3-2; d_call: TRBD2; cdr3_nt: TGTGCCAGCAGCCAAGTTGCGGGAGTGGAGACCCAGTACTTC; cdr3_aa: CASSQVAGVETQYF
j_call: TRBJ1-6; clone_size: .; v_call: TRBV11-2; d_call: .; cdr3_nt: TGTGCCAGCAGCTCACTAAGTGGGGGGACTAATTCACCCCTCCACTTT; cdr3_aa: CASSSLSGGTNSPLHF
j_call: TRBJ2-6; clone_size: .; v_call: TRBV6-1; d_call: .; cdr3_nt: TGTGCCAGCAGTGACCGTCTATCGGGAATCGTGTCTGGGGCCAACGTCCTGACTTTC; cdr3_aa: CASSDRLSGIVSGANVLTF
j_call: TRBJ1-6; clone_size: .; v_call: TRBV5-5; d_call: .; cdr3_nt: TGTGCCAGCACCCCTGGCGTTGAGGATTCACCCCTCCACTTT; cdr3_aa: CASTPGVEDSPLHF
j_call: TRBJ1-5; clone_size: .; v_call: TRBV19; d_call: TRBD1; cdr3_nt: TGTGCCAGTAGTATAGGACAGGGTAAGAGCAATCAGCCCCAGCATTTT; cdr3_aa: CASSIGQGKSNQPQHF
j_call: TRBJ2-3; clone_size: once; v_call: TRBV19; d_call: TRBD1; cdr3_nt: TGTGCCAGTACCGAACAGGGGGGCACAGATACGCAGTATTTT; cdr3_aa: CASTEQGGTDTQYF
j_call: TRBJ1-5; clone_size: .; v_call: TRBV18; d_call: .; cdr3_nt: TGTGCCAGCTCACGGGACATTAGCAATCAGCCCCAGCATTTT; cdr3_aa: CASSRDISNQPQHF
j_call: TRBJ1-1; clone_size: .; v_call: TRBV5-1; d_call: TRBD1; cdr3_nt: TGCGCCAGCAGACCCTCTTACAGGGGGCGAAGCACTGAAGCTTTCTTT; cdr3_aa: CASRPSYRGRSTEAFF
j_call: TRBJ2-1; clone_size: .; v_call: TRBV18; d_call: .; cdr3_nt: TGTGCCAGCTCTCCGTCGGACTATGAAATGCTGGTCTTC; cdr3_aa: CASSPSDYEMLVF
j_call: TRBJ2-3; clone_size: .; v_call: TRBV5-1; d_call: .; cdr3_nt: TGCGCCAGCAGCTTGGTAGGGCGGGAAGCAGATACGCAGTATTTT; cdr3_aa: CASSLVGREADTQYF
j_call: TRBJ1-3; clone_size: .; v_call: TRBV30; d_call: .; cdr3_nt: TGTGCCTGGAGTGAGACCAGGGGTTCCGGAAACACCATATATTTT; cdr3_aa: CAWSETRGSGNTIYF
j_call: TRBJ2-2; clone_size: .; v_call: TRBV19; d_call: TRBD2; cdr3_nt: TGTGCCAGTAGTACCGTCCAAGCGGGAGCGGACACCGGGGAGCTGTTTTTT; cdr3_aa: CASSTVQAGADTGELFF
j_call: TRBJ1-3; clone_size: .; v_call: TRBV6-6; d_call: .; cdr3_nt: TGTGCCAGCAGTGAGTCCTCTGGAAACACCATATATTTT; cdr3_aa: CASSESSGNTIYF
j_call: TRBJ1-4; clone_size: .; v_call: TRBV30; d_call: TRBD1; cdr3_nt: TGTGCCTGGACCGACAGGGTTAATGAAAAACTGTTTTTT; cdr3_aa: CAWTDRVNEKLFF
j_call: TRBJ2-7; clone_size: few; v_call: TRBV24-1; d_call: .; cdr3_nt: TGTGCCACCAGTGATTTGGGACTCGGCGAGCAGTACTTC; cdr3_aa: CATSDLGLGEQYF
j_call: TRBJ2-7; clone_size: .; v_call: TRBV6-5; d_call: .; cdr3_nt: TGTGCCACCAAGGCAGCGCCCGGGATCTACGAGCAGTACTTC; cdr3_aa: CATKAAPGIYEQYF
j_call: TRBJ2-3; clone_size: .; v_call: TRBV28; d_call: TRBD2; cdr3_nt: TGTGCCAGCAGTTTAACAGGACTAGCGGGATCCTCAGATACGCAGTATTTT; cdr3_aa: CASSLTGLAGSSDTQYF
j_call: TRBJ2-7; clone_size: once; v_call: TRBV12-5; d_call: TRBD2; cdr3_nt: TGTGCTAGTGGTTTGGCCGGGACTAGCGGGAGTGGGGCGAACGAGCAGTACTTC; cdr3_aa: CASGLAGTSGSGANEQYF